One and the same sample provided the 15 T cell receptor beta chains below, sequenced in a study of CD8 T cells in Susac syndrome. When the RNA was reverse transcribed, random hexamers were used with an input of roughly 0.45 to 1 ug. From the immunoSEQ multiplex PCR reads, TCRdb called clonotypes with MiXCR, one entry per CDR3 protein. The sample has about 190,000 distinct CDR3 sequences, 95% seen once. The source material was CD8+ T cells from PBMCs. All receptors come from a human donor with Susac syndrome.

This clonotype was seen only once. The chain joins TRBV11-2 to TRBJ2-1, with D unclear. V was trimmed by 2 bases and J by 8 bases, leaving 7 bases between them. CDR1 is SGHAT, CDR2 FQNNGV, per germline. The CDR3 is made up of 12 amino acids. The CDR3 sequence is CASSLSDDEQFF. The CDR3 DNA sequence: TGTGCCAGCAGCTTAAGCGACGATGAGCAGTTCTTC.

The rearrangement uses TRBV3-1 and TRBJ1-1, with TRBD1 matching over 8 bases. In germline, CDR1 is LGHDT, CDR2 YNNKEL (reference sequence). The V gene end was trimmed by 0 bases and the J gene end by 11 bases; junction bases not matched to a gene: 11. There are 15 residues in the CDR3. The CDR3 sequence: CASSQDRGRGVMAFF. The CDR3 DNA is TGTGCCAGCAGCCAAGACAGGGGGCGAGGAGTGATGGCTTTCTTT.

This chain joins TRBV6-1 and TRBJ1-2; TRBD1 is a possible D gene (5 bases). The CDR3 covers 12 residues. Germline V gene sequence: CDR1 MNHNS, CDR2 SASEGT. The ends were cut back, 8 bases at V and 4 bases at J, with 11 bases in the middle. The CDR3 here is CASEDRLYGYTF. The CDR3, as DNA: TGTGCCAGCGAAGACAGACTCTATGGCTACACCTTC.

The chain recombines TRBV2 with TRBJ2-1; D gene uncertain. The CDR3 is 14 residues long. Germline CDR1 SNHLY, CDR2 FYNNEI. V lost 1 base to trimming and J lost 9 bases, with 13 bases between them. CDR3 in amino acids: CASSEGPPVGEQFF. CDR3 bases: TGTGCCAGCAGTGAAGGTCCTCCTGTGGGTGAGCAGTTCTTC.

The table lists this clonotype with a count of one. CDR3 amino acids: CASSTYRSDNEQFF. CDR3 sequence (DNA): TGCGCCAGCAGCACCTACAGGTCGGACAATGAGCAGTTCTTC. The J gene is TRBJ2-1, the V gene TRBV5-1, with a possible D match to TRBD1 (5 bases). With 4 bases removed from V and 5 bases from J, the gap between germline ends came to 13 bases. Germline-derived CDR1 and CDR2 are SGHRS and YFSETQ. The CDR3 has 14 residues. Together with reference TRBV5-1 and TRBJ2-1, the CDR3 gives the full variable domain: KAGVTQTPRYLIKTRGQQVTLSCSPISGHRSVSWYQQTPGQGLQFLFEYFSETQRNKGNFPGRFSGRQFSNSRSEMNVSTLELGDSALYLCASSTYRSDNEQFFGPGTRLTVL.

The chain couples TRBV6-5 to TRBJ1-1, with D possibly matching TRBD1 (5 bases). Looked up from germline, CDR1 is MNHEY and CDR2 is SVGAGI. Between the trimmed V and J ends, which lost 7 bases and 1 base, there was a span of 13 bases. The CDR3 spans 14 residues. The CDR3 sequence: CASNDQGSNTEAFF. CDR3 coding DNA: TGTGCCAGCAACGATCAGGGATCGAACACTGAAGCTTTCTTT.

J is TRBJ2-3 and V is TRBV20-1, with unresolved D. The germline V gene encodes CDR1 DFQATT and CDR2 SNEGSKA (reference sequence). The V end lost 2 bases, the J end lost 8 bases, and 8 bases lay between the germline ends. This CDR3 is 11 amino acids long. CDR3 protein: CSARSPSTQYF. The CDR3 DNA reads TGCAGTGCTAGAAGCCCTTCTACGCAGTATTTT.

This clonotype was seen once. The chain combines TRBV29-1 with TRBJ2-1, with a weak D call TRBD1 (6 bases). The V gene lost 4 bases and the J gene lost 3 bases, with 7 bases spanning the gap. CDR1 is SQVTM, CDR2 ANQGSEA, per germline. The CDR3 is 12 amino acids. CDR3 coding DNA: TGCAGCGTTGGGACAGTCTACAATGAGCAGTTCTTC. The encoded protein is CSVGTVYNEQFF.

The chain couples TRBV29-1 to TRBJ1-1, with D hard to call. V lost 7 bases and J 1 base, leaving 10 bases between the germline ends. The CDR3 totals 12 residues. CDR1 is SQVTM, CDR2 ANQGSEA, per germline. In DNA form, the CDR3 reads TGCAGCGCCCGGGTTACGAACACTGAAGCTTTCTTT. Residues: CSARVTNTEAFF.

CDR3 DNA: TGTGCCAGCAGCCCCGGCGGGGCTAATGAAAAACTGTTTTTT. Translation gives CASSPGGANEKLFF. The chain uses TRBV6-5 and TRBJ1-4; D remains ambiguous. V dropped 6 bases and J dropped 3 bases, with 11 bases sitting between them. The CDR3 has 14 amino acids. Germline loops: CDR1 MNHEY, CDR2 SVGAGI.

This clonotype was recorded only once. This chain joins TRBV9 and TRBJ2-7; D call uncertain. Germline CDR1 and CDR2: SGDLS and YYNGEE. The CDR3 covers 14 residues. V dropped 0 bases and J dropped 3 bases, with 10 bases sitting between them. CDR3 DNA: TGTGCCAGCAGCGTAGGATCAGTAAACTACGAGCAGTACTTC. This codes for CASSVGSVNYEQYF.

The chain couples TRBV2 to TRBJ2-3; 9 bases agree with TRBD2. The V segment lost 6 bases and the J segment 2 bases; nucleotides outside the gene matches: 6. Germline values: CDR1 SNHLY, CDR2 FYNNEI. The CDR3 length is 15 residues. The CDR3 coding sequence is TGTGCCAGCAGACCCGGGACTAGCTCCACAGATACGCAGTATTTT. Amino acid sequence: CASRPGTSSTDTQYF. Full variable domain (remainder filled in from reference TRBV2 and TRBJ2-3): EPEVTQTPSHQVTQMGQEVILRCVPISNHLYFYWYRQILGQKVEFLVSFYNNEISEKSEIFDDQFSVERPDGSNFTLKIRSTKLEDSAMYFCASRPGTSSTDTQYFGPGTRLTVL.

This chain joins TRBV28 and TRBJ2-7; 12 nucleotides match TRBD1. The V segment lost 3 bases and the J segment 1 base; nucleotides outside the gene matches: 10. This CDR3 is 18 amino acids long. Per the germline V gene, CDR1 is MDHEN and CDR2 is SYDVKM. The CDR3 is CASSFAGTGGAGSYEQYF. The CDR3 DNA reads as TGTGCCAGCAGTTTCGCGGGGACAGGGGGCGCCGGATCCTACGAGCAGTACTTC. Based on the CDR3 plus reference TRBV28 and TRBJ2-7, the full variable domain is DVKVTQSSRYLVKRTGEKVFLECVQDMDHENMFWYRQDPGLGLRLIYFSYDVKMKEKGDIPEGYSVSREKKERFSLILESASTNQTSMYLCASSFAGTGGAGSYEQYFGPGTRLTVT.

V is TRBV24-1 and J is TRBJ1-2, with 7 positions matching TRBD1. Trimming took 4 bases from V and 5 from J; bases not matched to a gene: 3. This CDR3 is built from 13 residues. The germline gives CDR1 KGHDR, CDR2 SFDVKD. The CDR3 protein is CATSDQTGYGYTF. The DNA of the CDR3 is TGTGCCACCAGTGACCAGACAGGGTATGGCTACACCTTC.

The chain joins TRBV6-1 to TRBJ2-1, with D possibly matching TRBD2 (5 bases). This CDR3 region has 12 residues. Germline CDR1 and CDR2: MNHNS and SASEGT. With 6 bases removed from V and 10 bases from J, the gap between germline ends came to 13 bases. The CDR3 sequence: CASSLTREEQFF. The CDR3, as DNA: TGTGCCAGCAGCCTAACTAGGGAGGAGCAGTTCTTC.